These 2 T cell receptor beta chains share one sample of origin, sequenced in a study of control samples from healthy donors and cancer patients. TCRdb keeps only in-frame clones here, not all; method: immunoSEQ multiplex PCR. The sample holds about 140,000 clones, around 90% seen once. What was sequenced was blood. These receptors were taken from a young man in good health.

This clone appeared a single time. The J gene is TRBJ1-5, the V gene TRBV7-9; tentative D call: TRBD1 (6 bases). The germline CDR1 and CDR2 sequences are SEHNR and FQNEAQ (reference sequence). This CDR3 is built from 13 residues. The V gene lost 10 bases and the J gene lost 3 bases, with 13 bases spanning the gap. The CDR3 sequence is CATQRGPNQPQHF. In nucleotides, the CDR3 is TGTGCCACCCAGCGGGGGCCCAATCAGCCCCAGCATTTT.

This clone was recorded only once. The chain links TRBV6-5 to TRBJ1-1; maybe TRBD1 (6 bases). The CDR3 has 11 residues. V lost 6 bases to trimming and J lost 8 bases, with 10 bases between them. Germline lookup yields CDR1 MNHEY and CDR2 SVGAGI. The CDR3 protein is CASSLGQEAFF. The CDR3 bases are TGTGCCAGCAGCTTAGGACAGGAAGCTTTCTTT.